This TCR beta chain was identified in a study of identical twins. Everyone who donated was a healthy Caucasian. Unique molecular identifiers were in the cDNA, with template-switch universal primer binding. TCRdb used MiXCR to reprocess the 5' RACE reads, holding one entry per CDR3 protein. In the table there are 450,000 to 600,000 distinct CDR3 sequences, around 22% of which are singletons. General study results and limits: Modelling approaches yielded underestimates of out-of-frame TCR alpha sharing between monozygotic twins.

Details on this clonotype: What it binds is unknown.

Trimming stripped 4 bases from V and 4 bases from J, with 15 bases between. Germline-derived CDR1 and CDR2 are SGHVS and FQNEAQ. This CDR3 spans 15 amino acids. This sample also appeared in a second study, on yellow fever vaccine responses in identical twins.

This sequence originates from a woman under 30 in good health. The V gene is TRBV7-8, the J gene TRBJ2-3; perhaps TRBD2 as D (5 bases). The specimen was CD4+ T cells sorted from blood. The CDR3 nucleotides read TGTGCCAGCAGCTCATACGCGGGTCCAGCAGATACGCAGTATTTT. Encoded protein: CASSSYAGPADTQYF. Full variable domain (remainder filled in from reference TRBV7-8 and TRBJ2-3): GAGVSQSPRYKVAKRGQDVALRCDPISGHVSLFWYQQALGQGPEFLTYFQNEAQLDKSGLPSDRFFAERPEGSVSTLKIQRTQQEDSAVYLCASSSYAGPADTQYFGPGTRLTVL.